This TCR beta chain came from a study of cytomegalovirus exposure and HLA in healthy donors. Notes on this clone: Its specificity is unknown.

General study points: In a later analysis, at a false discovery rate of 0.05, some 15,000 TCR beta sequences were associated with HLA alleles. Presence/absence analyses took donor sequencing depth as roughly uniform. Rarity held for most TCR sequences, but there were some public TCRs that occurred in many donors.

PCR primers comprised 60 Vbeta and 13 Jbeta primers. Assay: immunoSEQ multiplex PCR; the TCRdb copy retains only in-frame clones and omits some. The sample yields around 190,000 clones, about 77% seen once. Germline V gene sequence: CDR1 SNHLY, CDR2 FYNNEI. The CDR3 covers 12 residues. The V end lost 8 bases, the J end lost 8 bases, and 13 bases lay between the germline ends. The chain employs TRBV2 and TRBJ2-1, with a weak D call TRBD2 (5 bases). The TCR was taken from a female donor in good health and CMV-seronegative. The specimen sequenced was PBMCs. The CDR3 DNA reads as TGTGCCAGCCGCGAGGGTAGCGATGAGCAGTTCTTC. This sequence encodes CASREGSDEQFF.